Listed below are T cell receptor beta chains from one sample, sequenced in a study of T cells in Graves' hyperthyroidism and ophthalmopathy. TCRdb processed the multiplex PCR reads anew with MiXCR; each CDR3 protein has one entry. This table has hundreds of thousands of distinct CDR3 sequences, more than 30% appearing once. What was sequenced was blood. Every receptor here comes from a man between 18 and 35 years old with Graves' hyperthyroidism. CDR3s include the opening cysteine and the closing phenylalanine or tryptophan. Fields, in order: J gene, D gene, clone size, V gene, CDR3 DNA, CDR3 protein. D genes are given only for firm matches. A row's size may be missing; if present it is once, few, many or a size class.

TRBJ1-5 | . | many | TRBV5-6 | TGTGCCAGCAGCTTCGCCCCCGGTCAGCCCCAGCATTTT | CASSFAPGQPQHF
TRBJ2-7 | TRBD1 | many | TRBV4-1 | TGCGCCAGCAGCCAACGGGACAGCTACGAGCAGTACTTC | CASSQRDSYEQYF
TRBJ1-2 | TRBD1 | . | TRBV25-1 | TGTGCCAGCAGTGGGGACAGGTCCCCCCAGGGCTACACCTTC | CASSGDRSPQGYTF
TRBJ2-2 | . | . | TRBV20-1 | . | CSASRGSCFF
TRBJ1-6 | . | few | TRBV6-6 | TGTGCCAGCAGCCGATATATCGGACGGATTTATAATTCACCCCTCCACTTT | CASSRYIGRIYNSPLHF
TRBJ1-1 | TRBD1 | many | TRBV10-3 | TGTGCCATCAGTGAGTCATGGGACAGGAACACTGAAGCTTTCTTT | CAISESWDRNTEAFF
TRBJ1-3 | . | . | TRBV7-2 | TGTGCCAGCAGCTTAGATGGGCCAGTCGGAAACACCATATATTTT | CASSLDGPVGNTIYF
TRBJ2-7 | TRBD2 | . | TRBV12-3/TRBV12-4 | TGTGCCAGCAGTTTCGGGGAGGGAGAAACCTACGAGCAGTACTTC | CASSFGEGETYEQYF
TRBJ1-1 | TRBD1 | few | TRBV5-8 | TGTGCCAGCAAACCGACAGGGTGGACTGAAGCTTTCTTT | CASKPTGWTEAFF
TRBJ1-1 | . | few | TRBV7-2 | TGTGCCAGCAGCCTCACCAAATTTCCGAACACTGAAGCTTTCTTT | CASSLTKFPNTEAFF
TRBJ1-4 | TRBD1 | . | TRBV19 | TGTGCCAGTAGTATTGGGGACAGGGATGAAAAACTGTTTTTT | CASSIGDRDEKLFF
TRBJ1-1 | TRBD1 | . | TRBV6-6 | TGTGCCAGCAGTTACTCTGACAGGGAGGGGGACACTGAAGCTTTCTTT | CASSYSDREGDTEAFF
TRBJ2-2 | TRBD1 | . | TRBV19 | TGTGCCAGTAGTAATACAGGGGGGAACACCGGGGAGCTGTTTTTT | CASSNTGGNTGELFF
TRBJ1-1 | . | . | TRBV13 | TGTGCCAGCAGCTTAACGGGGCCGGCCGAAGCTTTCTTT | CASSLTGPAEAFF
TRBJ2-7 | . | few | TRBV10-3 | TGTGCCAGCACCCCTGGGAGGGGGGGTTACGAGCAGTACTTC | CASTPGRGGYEQYF
TRBJ1-6 | . | once | TRBV25-1 | TGTGCCAGCAGTGACGTTCCCGGGGTAGGAGGATCACCCCTCCACTTT | CASSDVPGVGGSPLHF
TRBJ1-2 | . | few | TRBV12-3/TRBV12-4 | TGTGCCAGCAGGAGCACATTATCGGGCGACACCTTC | CASRSTLSGDTF
TRBJ1-2 | . | many | TRBV2 | TGTGCCAGCAGGGGGGACATATTGGGCTACACCTTC | CASRGDILGYTF
TRBJ1-2 | . | . | TRBV29-1 | TGCAGCGTTGAGTCGGGATGGGGGGGCTACACCTTC | CSVESGWGGYTF